The 6 T cell receptor beta chains given below trace back to one sample, sequenced in a study of cytomegalovirus exposure and HLA in healthy donors. The PCR made use of 60 Vbeta and 13 Jbeta primers. The data were produced by immunoSEQ multiplex PCR, yet TCRdb's version contains in-frame clones alone and is incomplete. The table shows roughly 96,000 clones, with roughly 74% occurring only once. Sequenced sample: PBMCs. The receptors were sampled from a female donor in good health and CMV-seropositive.

This clone has a handful of counts. The chain has TRBV4-3 and TRBJ2-3; 8 bases agree with TRBD2. Germline V CDR1 and CDR2: LGHNA, YSLEER. This CDR3 is 18 amino acids long. Losses at the gene ends were 1 base for V and 3 bases for J; bases not matched to a gene: 12. In DNA form, the CDR3 reads TGCGCCAGCAGCCAAGGATCCGGGGGGGCCGATTTTACAGATACGCAGTATTTT. Translating it yields CASSQGSGGADFTDTQYF.

The genes are TRBV15 and TRBJ1-5; D is ambiguous. V shed 0 bases and J shed 2 bases, with 8 bases lying between them. CDR1 and CDR2 from the germline V gene are LNHNV and YYDKDF (reference sequence). The CDR3 contains 15 residues. The CDR3: CATSRDPRGNQPQHF. For the CDR3, the DNA is TGTGCCACCAGCAGAGATCCGAGGGGCAATCAGCCCCAGCATTTT.

This clone has just a few counts. The chain is built from TRBV5-6 and TRBJ2-7; 8 bases match TRBD1. With 4 bases clipped from V and 12 bases from J, the junction kept 9 bases outside the gene matches. The length of the CDR3 is 12 residues. CDR1 and CDR2 from the germline V gene are SGHDT and YYEEEE. CDR3 sequence: CASSRDRRPGYF. CDR3 in DNA: TGTGCCAGCAGCCGGGACAGGCGACCTGGGTACTTC.

In its sample, this clone was seen a few times. This chain connects TRBV6-1 to TRBJ2-2; the match to TRBD1 covers 7 bases. Per germline, CDR1 MNHNS and CDR2 SASEGT. The CDR3 loop spans 16 amino acids. V was pared by 4 bases and J by 0 bases, with 5 bases of the junction left unmatched. CDR3 sequence reads: CASSGTTGTNTGELFF. The CDR3 DNA sequence: TGTGCCAGCAGTGGAACGACAGGGACGAACACCGGGGAGCTGTTTTTT.

This chain uses TRBV6-6 with TRBJ1-1; TRBD1 agrees at 8 bases. Losses at the gene ends were 7 bases for V and 7 bases for J; bases not matched to a gene: 11. CDR1 MNHNY and CDR2 SVGAGI come from the germline V gene (reference sequence). This CDR3 has 14 amino acids. The CDR3 DNA reads as TGTGCCAGCATCGCTGGACAGGGTGGAATTGAAGCTTTCTTT. It is translated as CASIAGQGGIEAFF.

The rearrangement uses TRBV15 and TRBJ1-2; D perhaps matches TRBD1 (6 bases). The CDR3 totals 13 residues. Per the germline V gene, CDR1 is LNHNV and CDR2 is YYDKDF (reference sequence). Trimming pared 1 base from V and 11 bases from J, leaving 14 bases between. This chain's CDR3 is CATSRGGEGEYTF. In DNA form, the CDR3 reads TGTGCCACCAGCAGAGGGGGAGAGGGGGAATACACCTTC.